These 10 T cell receptor beta chains were all obtained from the same sample, sequenced in a study of cytomegalovirus exposure and HLA in healthy donors. Primers included in the PCR were 60 Vbeta and 13 Jbeta primers. Some clones are missing from TCRdb's copy, which holds only in-frame ones; the method was immunoSEQ multiplex PCR. The top ten hold under 8% of the sample, which has over 75,000 clones, roughly 73% seen once. The sample comprised PBMCs. These receptors came from a man aged 45-65 years in good health and CMV-seropositive.

V is TRBV5-1 and J is TRBJ1-2; 7 bases fit TRBD1. This CDR3 is built from 19 residues. Germline V lookup: CDR1 SGHRS, CDR2 YFSETQ. After removal of 2 bases from V and 2 bases from J, the junction contained 18 bases not matched to a gene. CDR3 residues: CASSLESPGAGGINYGYTF. The DNA of the CDR3 is TGCGCCAGCAGCTTAGAATCCCCTGGGGCAGGGGGTATCAACTATGGCTACACCTTC.

This chain links TRBV6-5 with TRBJ1-1; weak D call: TRBD1 (6 bases). CDR3 size: 13 residues. V dropped 4 bases and J dropped 11 bases, with 17 bases sitting between them. Germline CDR1 is MNHEY and CDR2 is SVGAGI. The CDR3 DNA reads as TGTGCCAGCAGTTCCCCAGGGGCTCATATCGCTTTCTTT. It encodes CASSSPGAHIAFF.

CDR3 nucleotides: TGTGCCATCAGGGATCAGGGTCAAGAGACCCAGTACTTC. It translates to CAIRDQGQETQYF. This chain links TRBV10-3 with TRBJ2-5; maybe TRBD1 (5 bases). This CDR3 is 13 amino acids long. Trimming shortened V by 6 bases and J by 2 bases, and 10 bases separated the two germline ends. CDR1 and CDR2 (germline): ENHRY, SYGVKD.

This clone is a singleton in its sample. V is TRBV2 and J is TRBJ1-3; 8 positions match TRBD1. Losses at the gene ends were 8 bases for V and 1 base for J; bases not matched to a gene: 10. Germline-derived CDR1 and CDR2 are SNHLY and FYNNEI. There are 16 residues in the CDR3. The CDR3, as DNA: TGTGCCAGCGCCCAGACAGGGGCCCATTCTGGAAACACCATATATTTT. It translates to CASAQTGAHSGNTIYF.

The count of this clone is one. The chain uses TRBV5-1 and TRBJ2-3, with D possibly TRBD1 on 6 matching bases. The CDR3 covers 18 residues. CDR1 and CDR2 (germline): SGHRS, YFSETQ. Trimming removed 0 bases from V and 0 bases from J, with 17 bases in between. The CDR3 region is CASSLGRSRDTSTDTQYF. The DNA of the CDR3 is TGCGCCAGCAGCTTGGGTAGGAGCCGGGACACAAGCACAGATACGCAGTATTTT.

The chain links TRBV5-4 to TRBJ2-7; 14 bases fit TRBD2. With V trimmed by 4 bases and J by 6 bases, 9 bases remained unmatched. The CDR3 runs 16 residues. The germline V gene has CDR1 SGHNT and CDR2 YYREEE (reference sequence). This CDR3 is CASSGAGGTSGGEQYF. DNA for the CDR3: TGTGCCAGCAGCGGGGCTGGGGGGACTAGCGGGGGCGAGCAGTACTTC.

The chain is built from TRBV18 and TRBJ1-4; 7 nucleotides agree with TRBD1. V trimming: 2 bases; J trimming: 6 bases; junction bases outside the gene matches: 0. Germline V gene lookup returns CDR1 KGHSH and CDR2 LQKENI. The CDR3 spans 13 residues. The CDR3 loop is CASSPGTDEKLFF. The CDR3 DNA reads as TGTGCCAGCTCACCAGGGACAGATGAAAAACTGTTTTTT.

In DNA, the CDR3 is TGTGCCACCAGCAGAGAGGGACACCCCTACGAGCAGTACTTC. Translated, it gives CATSREGHPYEQYF. This chain joins TRBV15 and TRBJ2-7, with TRBD1 as a possible D gene (6 bases). CDR3 length equals 14 residues. The V gene lost 0 bases and the J gene lost 2 bases, with 8 bases spanning the gap. CDR1 is LNHNV and CDR2 is YYDKDF in the germline V gene (reference sequence). Full variable domain (rest looked up from reference TRBV15 and TRBJ2-7): DAMVIQNPRYQVTQFGKPVTLSCSQTLNHNVMYWYQQKSSQAPKLLFHYYDKDFNNEADTPDNFQSRRPNTSFCFLDIRSPGLGDTAMYLCATSREGHPYEQYFGPGTRLTVT.

This clone showed up just a few times. The chain combines TRBV5-4 with TRBJ1-6; 9 nucleotides align to TRBD1. In germline, CDR1 is SGHNT, CDR2 YYREEE (reference sequence). With 6 bases clipped from V and 6 bases from J, the junction kept 7 bases outside the gene matches. This CDR3 region has 15 residues. CDR3 amino acids: CASTLGDRVNSPLHF. CDR3 nucleotides: TGTGCCAGCACCTTAGGGGACAGGGTTAATTCACCCCTCCACTTT.

The chain employs TRBV19 and TRBJ1-5; possibly TRBD1 for D (6 bases). Germline V CDR1 and CDR2: LNHDA, SQIVND (reference sequence). V gave up 1 base and J gave up 1 base, with 11 bases separating them. This CDR3 has 16 amino acids. The CDR3, as DNA: TGTGCCAGTAGTATAGTGGGGGCCCGGAGCAATCAGCCCCAGCATTTT. Its protein product is CASSIVGARSNQPQHF.